Listed here are 25 T cell receptor beta chains from one sample, sequenced in a study of Graves' ophthalmopathy and Graves' hyperthyroidism. Scientists amplified the TCR beta CDR3 regions from RNA transcripts. Scientists carried out first-round RT-PCR using HTBI primers and then a second-round multiplex PCR. MiXCR was run by TCRdb on the multiplex PCR reads, yielding one entry per CDR3 protein. The sample shows about 210,000 distinct CDR3 sequences, over 25% of them seen only once. Sequencing was done on a sample of peripheral blood. The source of these receptors is a man aged 45-60 years with Graves' ophthalmopathy.

This clonotype showed up many times. The rearrangement links TRBV4-3 to TRBJ2-2; D is perhaps TRBD1 (6 bases). The germline CDR1 and CDR2 sequences are LGHNA and YSLEER. Trimming stripped 0 bases from V and 2 bases from J, with 7 bases between. The length of the CDR3 is 15 residues. The CDR3 coding sequence is TGCGCCAGCAGCCAAGAGACAGGAAACACCGGGGAGCTGTTTTTT. Translating it yields CASSQETGNTGELFF.

This clonotype was detected ten times or more. Compared with germline, one end of the junction differs, possibly owing to a read error. V gene TRBV27 combines with J gene TRBJ2-7; 7 bases agree with TRBD1. Germline V CDR1 and CDR2: MNHEY, SMNVEV (reference sequence). This CDR3 has 13 amino acids. The CDR3 bases are TGTGCCAGCAGTTTGGGACAGTCCTACGGGCAGTACTTC. This codes for CASSLGQSYGQYF.

The chain links TRBV19 to TRBJ2-6, with D unclear. The CDR3 runs to 15 residues. Trimming stripped 9 bases from V and 0 bases from J, with 12 bases between. CDR1 is LNHDA and CDR2 is SQIVND in the germline V gene (reference sequence). The CDR3: CASIKIGSGANVLTF. For the CDR3, the DNA is TGTGCCAGCATCAAAATAGGCTCTGGGGCCAACGTCCTGACTTTC.

This clonotype was detected ten times or more. This chain joins TRBV7-9 and TRBJ2-5; TRBD1 matches at 7 bases. This CDR3 is 17 amino acids long. CDR1 is SEHNR, CDR2 FQNEAQ, per germline (reference sequence). Losses at the gene ends were 5 bases for V and 4 bases for J; bases not matched to a gene: 16. In nucleotides, the CDR3 is TGTGCCAGCAGCACAGACAGGGATAGCCTCCCTGGAGAGACCCAGTACTTC. It codes for CASSTDRDSLPGETQYF.

At least ten counts were recorded for this clonotype. J is TRBJ2-2 and V is TRBV12-3 or TRBV12-4; tentatively, D is TRBD1 (8 bases). The CDR3 sequence is 16 residues long. V was pared by 5 bases and J by 6 bases, with 19 bases between. The CDR3 loop is CASSQTGGESPGELFF. The CDR3 DNA follows: TGTGCCAGCAGTCAAACAGGGGGGGAATCACCCGGGGAGCTGTTTTTT.

This clonotype showed up many times. The rearrangement joins TRBV7-2 to TRBJ2-7, with a tentative D call TRBD2 (6 bases). V was trimmed by 9 bases and J by 7 bases, leaving 19 bases between them. The CDR3 sequence is 13 residues long. The germline V gene encodes CDR1 SGHTA and CDR2 FQGNSA. In DNA, the CDR3 is TGTGCCAGTCAGGGTGCGGGGTCTTGGGAGCAGTACTTC. Encoded protein: CASQGAGSWEQYF.

This clonotype was recorded many times. J is TRBJ2-2 and V is TRBV6-2 or TRBV6-3, with 10 positions matching TRBD2. Trimming removed 5 bases from V and 6 bases from J; junction bases left unmatched: 6. CDR1 is MNHEY, CDR2 SVGEGT, per germline. The CDR3 runs 15 residues. CDR3 sequence (DNA): TGTGCCAGCAGTCCACTAGCGGGACGGGCCGGGGAGCTGTTTTTT. Amino acid sequence: CASSPLAGRAGELFF.

This clonotype occurred a few times. The DNA of the CDR3 is TGTGCCAGCAGTTTAAGAGGGGGTCGCTCTGGGGCCAACGTCCTGACTTTC. This gives the protein CASSLRGGRSGANVLTF. The chain employs TRBV12-3 or TRBV12-4 and TRBJ2-6; TRBD1 might be the D (6 bases). Trimming took off 2 bases at V and 0 bases at J, with 11 bases between the two ends. The CDR3 loop spans 17 amino acids.

Many counts were recorded for this clonotype. The J gene is TRBJ1-5, the V gene TRBV6-5; 9 bases align to TRBD1. V shed 5 bases, J shed 6 bases, and the junction held 8 bases outside the gene matches. Germline V gene data show CDR1 as MNHEY and CDR2 as SVGAGI. The CDR3 has 15 amino acids. In nucleotides, the CDR3 is TGTGCCAGCAGTAACGACAGGGGGATTCGTCAGCCCCAGCATTTT. Translated: CASSNDRGIRQPQHF.

This clonotype has a count of ten or more. The chain uses TRBV7-2 and TRBJ2-5; D may match TRBD1 or TRBD2 (5 bases each). The ends were cut back, 0 bases at V and 5 bases at J, with 13 bases in the middle. Germline CDR1 is SGHTA and CDR2 is FQGNSA. The CDR3 sequence is 15 residues long. The CDR3 DNA reads as TGTGCCAGCAGCTTAGCGGGAGCAGGGTTGGAGACCCAGTACTTC. This gives the protein CASSLAGAGLETQYF. Complete variable domain (other parts from reference TRBV7-2 and TRBJ2-5): GAGVSQSPSNKVTEKGKDVELRCDPISGHTALYWYRQSLGQGLEFLIYFQGNSAPDKSGLPSDRFSAERTGGSVSTLTIQRTQQEDSAVYLCASSLAGAGLETQYFGPGTRLLVL.

This clonotype was observed many times. The V gene is TRBV18, the J gene TRBJ2-7; 8 bases agree with TRBD2. The CDR3 is made up of 14 amino acids. Germline V gene sequence: CDR1 KGHSH, CDR2 LQKENI. J was trimmed by 4 bases and V by 6 bases; bases with no gene match: 8. CDR3: CASSRSAGAYEQYF. The CDR3 bases are TGTGCCAGCTCCCGATCAGCGGGAGCGTACGAGCAGTACTTC.

The chain has TRBV6-2 or TRBV6-3 and TRBJ2-7; TRBD1 agrees at 9 bases. Germline lookup yields CDR1 MNHEY and CDR2 SVGEGT. The CDR3 spans 14 residues. The trim removed 6 bases at V and 4 bases at J, leaving 7 bases unmatched. The chain's CDR3 is CASSTRDRVYEQYF. In DNA form, the CDR3 reads TGTGCCAGCAGCACCCGGGACAGGGTATACGAGCAGTACTTC.

The sample holds many counts of this clonotype. The chain carries TRBV28 and TRBJ2-7, with 8 bases matching TRBD1. CDR1 is MDHEN, CDR2 SYDVKM, per germline. The ends lost 5 bases at V and 2 bases at J; junction bases unmatched: 11. This CDR3 is 16 amino acids long. CDR3 coding DNA: TGTGCCAGCAGTGCGTCTAAGGACAGGGACCCCTACGAGCAGTACTTC. Translating gives CASSASKDRDPYEQYF.

This clonotype was seen at least ten times. The rearrangement joins TRBV5-1 to TRBJ2-7; D possibly corresponds to TRBD1 (6 bases). There are 15 residues in the CDR3. Per the germline V gene, CDR1 is SGHRS and CDR2 is YFSETQ. V was trimmed by 4 bases and J by 4 bases, leaving 18 bases between them. DNA for the CDR3: TGCGCCAGCAGCCCAGAGGGGGACGGAGAGTACGAGCAGTACTTC. It yields the protein CASSPEGDGEYEQYF.

There are many counts of this clonotype. The genes are TRBV12-3 or TRBV12-4 and TRBJ2-7, with TRBD2 matching over 7 bases. This CDR3 region has 12 residues. Unmatched junction bases numbered 5, after V lost 6 bases and J lost 6 bases. The CDR3 nucleotides read TGTGCCAGCAGCGGGGGAGGGTTCGAGCAGTACTTC. Translated, it gives CASSGGGFEQYF.

In this sample, this clonotype turned up many times. This chain uses TRBV12-3 or TRBV12-4 with TRBJ1-2; 12 nucleotides line up with TRBD1. The CDR3 runs 15 residues. V lost 6 bases, J lost 4 bases, and 6 bases stayed unmatched. The CDR3 region is CASSLGTGGGYGYTF. DNA of the CDR3: TGTGCCAGCAGCCTCGGGACAGGGGGCGGCTATGGCTACACCTTC.

The V and J genes are TRBV28 and TRBJ2-5; TRBD2 matches 10 bases. The CDR3 length is 17 residues. The junction had 11 bases not matched to a gene; V was cut back by 3 bases and J by 4 bases. In germline, CDR1 is MDHEN, CDR2 SYDVKM. The CDR3 reads CASSFRSLAGVGETQYF. Here the CDR3 DNA reads TGTGCCAGCAGTTTTAGGAGTCTAGCGGGAGTGGGAGAGACCCAGTACTTC. Combining the CDR3 with reference TRBV28 and TRBJ2-5 gives the whole variable domain DVKVTQSSRYLVKRTGEKVFLECVQDMDHENMFWYRQDPGLGLRLIYFSYDVKMKEKGDIPEGYSVSREKKERFSLILESASTNQTSMYLCASSFRSLAGVGETQYFGPGTRLLVL.

The sample holds many counts of this clonotype. Sequence at one end of the junction differs from germline and may be a read error. In nucleotides, the CDR3 is TGTGCCAGCAGCTTAGTCGGTGCAGGGGGCTCTGGGGCCAACGCCCTGACTTTC. Amino acids: CASSLVGAGGSGANALTF. The rearrangement links TRBV7-8 to TRBJ2-6; 8 positions match TRBD1. Germline CDR1 is SGHVS and CDR2 is FQNEAQ. This CDR3 has 18 amino acids. Complete variable domain (other parts from reference TRBV7-8 and TRBJ2-6): GAGVSQSPRYKVAKRGQDVALRCDPISGHVSLFWYQQALGQGPEFLTYFQNEAQLDKSGLPSDRFFAERPEGSVSTLKIQRTQQEDSAVYLCASSLVGAGGSGANALTFGAGSRLTVL.

This clonotype was counted many times. The chain carries TRBV6-1 and TRBJ1-5, with D unclear. Per germline, CDR1 MNHNS and CDR2 SASEGT. This CDR3 has 13 residues. Trimming removed 6 bases from V and 2 bases from J, with 8 bases in between. The CDR3 region is CASRVTRNQPQHF. The CDR3 DNA reads TGTGCCAGCAGAGTAACGCGCAATCAGCCCCAGCATTTT.

This clonotype was observed a few times. A much larger clone differs from this one at a single base, so this may be a read error. This rearrangement joins TRBV7-2 to TRBJ2-5; D remains ambiguous. The CDR3 is 11 residues long. Germline CDR1 SGHTA, CDR2 FQGNSA. The V end was cut by 8 bases, the J end by 0 bases, with 4 bases between. Here the CDR3 reads CASENQETQYF. The CDR3 coding sequence is TGTGCCAGCGAGAACCAAGAGACCCAGTACTTC. Drawing the rest from reference TRBV7-2 and TRBJ2-5, the complete variable domain is GAGVSQSPSNKVTEKGKDVELRCDPISGHTALYWYRQSLGQGLEFLIYFQGNSAPDKSGLPSDRFSAERTGGSVSTLTIQRTQQEDSAVYLCASENQETQYFGPGTRLLVL.

The sample holds many counts of this clonotype. V is TRBV19 and J is TRBJ1-2, with 10 bases lining up with TRBD1. Trimming removed 5 bases from V and 10 bases from J; junction bases left unmatched: 10. Germline CDR1 is LNHDA and CDR2 is SQIVND (reference sequence). CDR3 length equals 14 residues. The CDR3 loop is CASSFRRDRGFYTF. For the CDR3, the DNA is TGTGCCAGTAGTTTCCGCCGGGACAGGGGTTTCTACACCTTC.

This rearrangement joins TRBV2 to TRBJ1-1; unclear D gene. CDR1 and CDR2 from the germline V gene are SNHLY and FYNNEI. The CDR3 covers 13 residues. V lost 4 bases and J lost 7, with 13 bases in between. This CDR3 is CASSAGNQGEAFF. The CDR3, as DNA: TGTGCCAGCAGTGCGGGGAACCAAGGTGAAGCTTTCTTT.

V and J are TRBV6-2 or TRBV6-3 and TRBJ1-2, with 8 bases aligning to TRBD1. Germline-derived CDR1 and CDR2 are MNHEY and SVGEGT. The CDR3 covers 17 residues. V gave up 5 bases and J gave up 0 bases; unmatched junction bases: 11. In DNA, the CDR3 is TGTGCCAGCAGTACCCCCCAGGGGGCCCTCACTAACTATGGCTACACCTTC. Residues: CASSTPQGALTNYGYTF.

The chain couples TRBV12-3 or TRBV12-4 to TRBJ2-2, with 13 bases matching TRBD2. This CDR3 contains 17 residues. The V segment lost 6 bases and the J segment 4 bases; nucleotides outside the gene matches: 8. This CDR3 reads CASSPGTSGILTGELFF. CDR3 coding DNA: TGTGCCAGCAGCCCCGGGACTAGCGGGATCCTCACCGGGGAGCTGTTTTTT.

This clonotype has ten or more counts. One end of the junction is discordant with germline, which a read error may explain. This chain links TRBV18 with TRBJ2-5; D ambiguous. The germline gives CDR1 KGHSH, CDR2 LQKENI. The CDR3 runs 11 residues. In DNA form, the CDR3 reads TGTGCCAGCTCACCCCAAGGGACCCAGTACTTC. Protein: CASSPQGTQYF.